The present TCR beta chain was sequenced within a study of technical replicates of blood from four donors. Germline V gene data show CDR1 as MNHEY and CDR2 as SMNVEV (reference sequence). CDR3 length: 16 amino acids. V lost 5 bases to trimming and J lost 2 bases; unmatched junction nucleotides: 5. Assay used: immunoSEQ multiplex PCR; TCRdb lists only in-frame clones, some missing. Of about 83,000 clones detected, approximately 94% appear once; the ten largest clones hold 0.2% to 0.25%. Sample: T cells isolated from PBMCs. This chain uses TRBV27 with TRBJ1-5; 11 bases align to TRBD1. This TCR was sampled from a human donor in good health. The CDR3 DNA follows: TGTGCCAGCAGTCCAGGGACAGGGGGAGGCAATCAGCCCCAGCATTTT. Amino acid sequence: CASSPGTGGGNQPQHF.